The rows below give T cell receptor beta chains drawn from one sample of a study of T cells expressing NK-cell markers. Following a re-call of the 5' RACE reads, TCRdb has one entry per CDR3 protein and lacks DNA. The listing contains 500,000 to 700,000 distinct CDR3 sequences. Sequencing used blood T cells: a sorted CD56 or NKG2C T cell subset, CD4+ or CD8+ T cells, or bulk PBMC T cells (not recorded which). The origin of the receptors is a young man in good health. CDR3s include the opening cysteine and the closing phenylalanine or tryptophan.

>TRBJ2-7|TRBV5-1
CASSLGLRVRDRGYEQYF
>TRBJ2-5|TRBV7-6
CASSLTKQETQYF
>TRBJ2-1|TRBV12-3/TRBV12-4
CASSLARSSGNEQFF
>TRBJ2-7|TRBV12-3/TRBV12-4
CASSPRGAALSYEQYF
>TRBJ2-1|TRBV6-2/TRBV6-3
CATQTVRWSYNEQFF
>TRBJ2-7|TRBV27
CASSGGWTSGSEQYF
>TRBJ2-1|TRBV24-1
CATSDRGQGSYNEQFF
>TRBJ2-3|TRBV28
CASSSGQGITDTQYF
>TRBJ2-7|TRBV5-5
CASNLGLTDYEQYF
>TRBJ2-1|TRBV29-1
CSGESGSRGEQFF
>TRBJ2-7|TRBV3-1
CASSHMGQDYEQYF